Following are 18 T cell receptor beta chains from one sample sequenced in a study of Graves' ophthalmopathy and Graves' hyperthyroidism. RNA transcripts were the template, and TCR beta CDR3 regions were amplified from them. Second-round multiplex PCR came after a first-round RT-PCR that employed HTBI primers. TCRdb re-derived calls from the multiplex PCR reads in MiXCR, one entry per CDR3 protein. The data contain about 600,000 distinct CDR3 sequences, about two fifths of them singletons. The source material was peripheral blood or thyroid tissue (not recorded which). The receptors were sampled from an adult man with Graves' hyperthyroidism.

Concerning this clonotype: Because the CDR3 is missing its conserved closing phenylalanine or tryptophan, this is likely a read error. The chain uses TRBV7-2 and TRBJ2-2; TRBD2 aligns across 7 bases. Per the germline V gene, CDR1 is SGHTA and CDR2 is FQGNSA. The J segment lost 5 bases and the V segment lost 3 bases, leaving 3 bases of the junction unmatched. CDR3 length equals 14 residues. This chain's CDR3 is CASSLSSGTGELFS. The DNA of the CDR3 is TGTGCCAGCAGCTTGTCTAGCGGAACCGGGGAGCTGTTTTCC.

This clonotype was found many times. The chain carries TRBV7-9 and TRBJ1-1; D may be TRBD1 (5 bases). V gave up 1 base and J gave up 1 base, with 10 bases separating them. Germline CDR1 SEHNR, CDR2 FQNEAQ (reference sequence). The CDR3 length is 15 residues. CDR3 coding DNA: TGTGCCAGCAGCTTAGGGGGGGGGAGGAACACTGAAGCTTTCTTT. Protein: CASSLGGGRNTEAFF.

The CDR3 region is CASSYGTGGANTGELFF. In nucleotides, the CDR3 is TGTGCCAGCAGTTACGGGACAGGGGGGGCGAACACCGGGGAGCTGTTTTTT. This chain joins TRBV6-5 and TRBJ2-2; 11 positions agree with TRBD1. The CDR3 length is 17 residues. With V trimmed by 2 bases and J by 0 bases, 2 bases remained unmatched. The V gene's germline CDR1 is MNHEY and CDR2 SVGAGI.

There are a few counts of this clonotype. This sequence joins TRBV2 and TRBJ2-5, with TRBD2 matching 8 bases. The CDR3 is 13 residues long. Losses at the gene ends were 4 bases for V and 9 bases for J; bases not matched to a gene: 7. CDR1 and CDR2 (germline): SNHLY, FYNNEI. Here the CDR3 reads CASSAPGLVAQYF. In DNA form, the CDR3 reads TGTGCCAGCAGTGCACCGGGACTAGTGGCCCAGTACTTC.

This sequence joins TRBV20-1 and TRBJ2-7; D ambiguous. Gene TRBJ2-1 matches the end of the DNA better, so the J call may be wrong. CDR1 is DFQATT, CDR2 SNEGSKA, per germline (reference sequence). There are 12 residues in the CDR3. The CDR3 loop is CSARDRIGEQFF. DNA of the CDR3: TGCAGTGCTAGAGATCGAATTGGTGAGCAGTTCTTC.

This clonotype was seen a handful of times. The V gene is TRBV5-4, the J gene TRBJ1-2; D is unresolved. The CDR3 spans 15 residues. Trimming took 2 bases from V and 5 from J, leaving 16 bases between them. Germline V lookup: CDR1 SGHNT, CDR2 YYREEE (reference sequence). CDR3 sequence: CASSFEKIERYGYTF. CDR3 sequence (DNA): TGTGCCAGCAGCTTTGAGAAAATCGAGCGGTATGGCTACACCTTC.

V is TRBV10-3 and J is TRBJ2-6; 7 bases line up with TRBD1. The CDR3 extends over 17 amino acids. V dropped 10 bases and J dropped 0; count of bases not matched to a gene: 12. In germline, CDR1 is ENHRY, CDR2 SYGVKD. CDR3 region: CASSSGQERSGANVLTF. In DNA form, the CDR3 reads TGTGCCAGCTCTTCTGGACAGGAACGCTCTGGGGCCAACGTCCTGACTTTC.

The table lists this clonotype with many counts. The chain carries TRBV20-1 and TRBJ1-1, with TRBD1 matching over 11 bases. Trimming removed 6 bases from V and 3 bases from J; junction bases left unmatched: 3. CDR3 length: 13 residues. Germline V gene sequence: CDR1 DFQATT, CDR2 SNEGSKA (reference sequence). CDR3 sequence reads: CSARTGGYTEAFF. The CDR3 DNA is TGCAGTGCACGGACAGGGGGCTACACTGAAGCTTTCTTT.

As for this clonotype: A much larger clone differs by one base, so this may be a read error. V usage is TRBV10-3 and J usage is TRBJ1-2, with D perhaps matching TRBD1 (6 bases). V lost 6 bases to trimming and J lost 2 bases, with 10 bases between them. The length of the CDR3 is 13 residues. The germline CDR1 and CDR2 sequences are ENHRY and SYGVKD. For the CDR3, the DNA is TGTGCCATCAGAAAGGACAGCAACTATGGCTACACCTTC. Translating gives CAIRKDSNYGYTF.

The gene calls are TRBV20-1 and TRBJ1-5; no reliable D call. V gave up 5 bases and J gave up 2 bases, with 13 bases separating them. The CDR3 has 14 residues. CDR1 is DFQATT, CDR2 SNEGSKA, per germline (reference sequence). The DNA for the CDR3 is TGCAGTGCTGGGTCTACTGGGGGCAATCAGCCCCAGCATTTT. Translation gives CSAGSTGGNQPQHF.

The chain couples TRBV2 to TRBJ2-5; 9 bases are shared with TRBD1. The CDR3 consists of 19 residues. Germline trimming cut 4 bases from V and 1 base from J; bases unmatched to any gene: 16. Germline V gene lookup returns CDR1 SNHLY and CDR2 FYNNEI. The DNA of the CDR3 is TGTGCCAGCAGTGGGGCCCGACAGGGGGGCCGCCAAATCCAAGAGACCCAGTACTTC. Its translation: CASSGARQGGRQIQETQYF.

The sample holds many counts of this clonotype. The chain links TRBV5-8 to TRBJ2-5, with 11 bases that match TRBD1. V was pared by 4 bases and J by 4 bases, with 6 bases of the junction left unmatched. From germline, CDR1 is SGHTS and CDR2 YDEGEE. The CDR3 totals 15 residues. CDR3 amino acids: CASSRTGGAGETQYF. CDR3 DNA sequence: TGTGCCAGCAGCAGGACAGGGGGCGCTGGAGAGACCCAGTACTTC.

V and J are TRBV2 and TRBJ1-1; D remains unclear. The CDR3 spans 13 residues. The germline V gene encodes CDR1 SNHLY and CDR2 FYNNEI. V lost 0 bases and J lost 5, with 7 bases in between. The CDR3 spells CASSEAEITEAFF. CDR3 DNA sequence: TGTGCCAGCAGTGAAGCGGAAATAACTGAAGCTTTCTTT.

This clonotype appeared a single time. The chain uses TRBV9 and TRBJ1-6; no clear D. Germline V gives CDR1 SGDLS, CDR2 YYNGEE. The germline V and J ends were trimmed by 4 bases and 7 bases, with 9 bases remaining between them. The CDR3 length is 13 residues. The CDR3 region is CASSSALNSPLHF. In DNA form, the CDR3 reads TGTGCCAGCAGCTCAGCGTTGAATTCACCCCTCCACTTT.

This clonotype was counted a few times. This rearrangement joins TRBV12-3 or TRBV12-4 to TRBJ2-3; D ambiguous. The V end was cut by 3 bases, the J end by 4 bases, with 11 bases between. This CDR3 contains 14 residues. The CDR3 sequence is CASSFLGDADTQYF. CDR3 sequence (DNA): TGTGCCAGCAGTTTTTTAGGCGACGCAGATACGCAGTATTTT.

This clonotype was counted at least ten times. The chain is built from TRBV12-3 or TRBV12-4 and TRBJ1-5; D is unresolved. With 3 bases removed from V and 0 bases from J, the gap between germline ends came to 18 bases. The CDR3 has 18 amino acids. This CDR3 reads CASSFGGSGSLSNQPQHF. The CDR3 nucleotides read TGTGCCAGCAGTTTTGGTGGGTCCGGGTCCCTTAGCAATCAGCCCCAGCATTTT.

The rearrangement uses TRBV24-1 and TRBJ2-7; 10 bases line up with TRBD2. The CDR3 contains 14 residues. After removal of 11 bases from V and 4 bases from J, the junction contained 10 bases not matched to a gene. The germline CDR1 and CDR2 sequences are KGHDR and SFDVKD. The CDR3 sequence is CASSPLAGEYEQYF. As DNA, the CDR3 is TGTGCCAGCAGCCCCCTAGCGGGAGAGTACGAGCAGTACTTC.

Comment on this clonotype: A much larger clonotype is one base distant, so this may be a read error. V usage is TRBV24-1 and J usage is TRBJ2-2, with D uncertain. CDR1 is KGHDR and CDR2 is SFDVKD in the germline V gene. The CDR3 has 19 amino acids. The V end lost 0 bases, the J end lost 6 bases, and 22 bases lay between the germline ends. The CDR3 DNA is TGTGCCACCAGTGATTTGTCGGAGATTGACTTTGAAGCCCCCGGGGAGCTGTTTTTT. Amino acids: CATSDLSEIDFEAPGELFF.